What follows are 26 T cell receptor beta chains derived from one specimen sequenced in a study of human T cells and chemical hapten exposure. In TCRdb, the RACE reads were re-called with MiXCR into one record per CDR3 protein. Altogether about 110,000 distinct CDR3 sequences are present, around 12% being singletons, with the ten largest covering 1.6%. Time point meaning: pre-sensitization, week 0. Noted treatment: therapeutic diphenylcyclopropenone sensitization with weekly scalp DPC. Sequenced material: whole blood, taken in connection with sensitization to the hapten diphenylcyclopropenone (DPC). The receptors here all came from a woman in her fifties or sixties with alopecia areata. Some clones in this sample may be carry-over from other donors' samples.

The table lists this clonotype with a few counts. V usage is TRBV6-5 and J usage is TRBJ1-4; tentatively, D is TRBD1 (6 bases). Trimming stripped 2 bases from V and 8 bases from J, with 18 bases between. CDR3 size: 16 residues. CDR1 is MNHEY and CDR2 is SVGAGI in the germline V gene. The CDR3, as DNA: TGTGCCAGCAGTTACGGGGGGGCGACAGCATGGGAAAAACTGTTTTTT. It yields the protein CASSYGGATAWEKLFF.

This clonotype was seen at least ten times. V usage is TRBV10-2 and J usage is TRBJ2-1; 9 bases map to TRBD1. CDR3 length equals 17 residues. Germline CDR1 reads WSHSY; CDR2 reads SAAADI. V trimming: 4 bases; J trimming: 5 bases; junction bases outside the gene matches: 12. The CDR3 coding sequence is TGCGCCAGCAGTGGGGTGTCGGGACAGGGCCCCAACAATGAGCAGTTCTTC. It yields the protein CASSGVSGQGPNNEQFF.

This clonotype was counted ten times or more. CDR3 loop: CSVHRVTTEAFF. The DNA for the CDR3 is TGCAGCGTCCACAGGGTCACCACTGAAGCTTTCTTT. This chain connects TRBV29-1 to TRBJ1-1; D might be TRBD1 (6 bases). The CDR3 has 12 amino acids. Germline lookup yields CDR1 SQVTM and CDR2 ANQGSEA. V lost 6 bases, J lost 4 bases, and 12 bases lay in between.

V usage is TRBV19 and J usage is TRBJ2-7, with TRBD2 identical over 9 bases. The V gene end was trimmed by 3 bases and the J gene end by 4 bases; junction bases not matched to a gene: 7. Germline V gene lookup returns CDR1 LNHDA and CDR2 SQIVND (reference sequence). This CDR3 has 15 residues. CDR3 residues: CASSMYRTSVYEQYF. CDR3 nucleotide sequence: TGTGCCAGTAGTATGTACCGGACTAGCGTTTACGAGCAGTACTTC.

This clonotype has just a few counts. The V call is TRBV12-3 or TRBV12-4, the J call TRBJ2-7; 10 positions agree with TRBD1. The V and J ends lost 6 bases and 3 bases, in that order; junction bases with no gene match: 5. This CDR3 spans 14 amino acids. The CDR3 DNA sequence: TGTGCCAGCAGCCGGGACAGGGGTTACTACGAGCAGTACTTC. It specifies CASSRDRGYYEQYF.

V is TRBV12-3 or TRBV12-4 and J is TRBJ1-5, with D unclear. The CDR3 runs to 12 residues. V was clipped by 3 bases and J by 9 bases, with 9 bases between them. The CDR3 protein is CASSLSGRPQHF. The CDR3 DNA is TGTGCCAGCAGTTTGTCCGGGCGGCCCCAGCATTTT.

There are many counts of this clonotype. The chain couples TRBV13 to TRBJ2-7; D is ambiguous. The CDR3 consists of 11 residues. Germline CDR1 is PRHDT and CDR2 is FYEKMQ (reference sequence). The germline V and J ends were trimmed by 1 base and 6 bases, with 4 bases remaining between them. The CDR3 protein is CASSLEGEQYF. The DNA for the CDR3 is TGTGCCAGCAGCTTAGAAGGCGAGCAGTACTTC.

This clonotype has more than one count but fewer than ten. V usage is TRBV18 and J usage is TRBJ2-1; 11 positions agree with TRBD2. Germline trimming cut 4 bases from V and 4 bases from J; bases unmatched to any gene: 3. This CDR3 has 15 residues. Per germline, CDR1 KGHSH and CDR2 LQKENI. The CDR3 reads CASSLSGRAYNEQFF. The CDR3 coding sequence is TGTGCCAGCTCACTTAGCGGGAGGGCTTACAATGAGCAGTTCTTC.

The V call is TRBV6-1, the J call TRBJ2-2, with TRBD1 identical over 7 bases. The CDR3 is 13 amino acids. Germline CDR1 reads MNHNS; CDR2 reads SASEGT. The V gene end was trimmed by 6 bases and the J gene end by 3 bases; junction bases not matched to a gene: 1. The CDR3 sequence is CASRTGYTGELFF. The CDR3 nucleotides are TGTGCCAGCAGGACAGGGTACACCGGGGAGCTGTTTTTT.

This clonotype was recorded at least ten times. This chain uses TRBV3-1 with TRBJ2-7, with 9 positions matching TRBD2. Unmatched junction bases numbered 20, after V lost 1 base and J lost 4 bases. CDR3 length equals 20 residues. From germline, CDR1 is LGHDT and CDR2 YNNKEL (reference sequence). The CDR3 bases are TGTGCCAGCAGCCAAGGCCGCTTTGGAGCGGGAGGCCCTCCGATGTACGAGCAGTACTTC. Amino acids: CASSQGRFGAGGPPMYEQYF.

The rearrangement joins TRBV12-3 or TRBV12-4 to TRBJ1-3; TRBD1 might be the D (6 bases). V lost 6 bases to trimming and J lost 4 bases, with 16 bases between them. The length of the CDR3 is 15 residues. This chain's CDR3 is CASSYAAGAGNTIYF. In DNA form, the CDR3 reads TGTGCCAGCAGCTACGCCGCGGGGGCAGGAAACACCATATATTTT.

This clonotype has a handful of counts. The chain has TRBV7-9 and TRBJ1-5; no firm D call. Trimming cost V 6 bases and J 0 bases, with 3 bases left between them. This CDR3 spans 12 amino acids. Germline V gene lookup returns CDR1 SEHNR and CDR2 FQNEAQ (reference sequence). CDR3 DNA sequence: TGTGCCAGCAGTAATAGCAATCAGCCCCAGCATTTT. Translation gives CASSNSNQPQHF.

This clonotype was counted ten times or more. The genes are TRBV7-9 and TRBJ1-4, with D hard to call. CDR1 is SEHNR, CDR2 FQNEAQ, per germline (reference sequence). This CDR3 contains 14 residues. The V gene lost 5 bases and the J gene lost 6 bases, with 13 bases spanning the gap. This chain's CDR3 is CASSQPGSDEKLFF. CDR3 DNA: TGTGCCAGCAGCCAACCGGGTTCGGATGAAAAACTGTTTTTT.

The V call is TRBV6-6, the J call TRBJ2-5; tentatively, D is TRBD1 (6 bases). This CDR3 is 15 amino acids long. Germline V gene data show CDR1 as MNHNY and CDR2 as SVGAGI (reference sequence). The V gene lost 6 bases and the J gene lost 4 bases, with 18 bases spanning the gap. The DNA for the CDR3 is TGTGCCAGCAGCGACGCCCACAGGGTCCCAGAGACCCAGTACTTC. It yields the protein CASSDAHRVPETQYF.

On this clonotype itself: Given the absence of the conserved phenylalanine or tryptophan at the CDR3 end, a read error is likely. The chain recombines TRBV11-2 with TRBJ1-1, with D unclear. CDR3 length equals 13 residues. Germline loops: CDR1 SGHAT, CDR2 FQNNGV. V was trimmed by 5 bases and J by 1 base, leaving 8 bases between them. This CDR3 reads CASSPGRNTEAFS. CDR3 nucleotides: TGTGCCAGCAGCCCCGGAAGGAACACTGAAGCTTTCTCT.

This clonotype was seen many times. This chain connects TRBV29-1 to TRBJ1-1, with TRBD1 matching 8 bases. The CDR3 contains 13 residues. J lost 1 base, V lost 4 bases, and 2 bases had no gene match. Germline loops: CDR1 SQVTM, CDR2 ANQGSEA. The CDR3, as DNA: TGCAGCGTTGCAGGACAGGGGAACACTGAAGCTTTCTTT. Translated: CSVAGQGNTEAFF.

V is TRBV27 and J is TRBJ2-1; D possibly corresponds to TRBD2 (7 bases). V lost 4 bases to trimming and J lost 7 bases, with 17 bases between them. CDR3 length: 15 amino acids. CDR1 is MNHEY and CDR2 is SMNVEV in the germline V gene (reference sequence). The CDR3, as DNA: TGTGCCAGCAGTTCCGGGGGGCCCTTCGGGAATGAGCAGTTCTTC. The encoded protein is CASSSGGPFGNEQFF.

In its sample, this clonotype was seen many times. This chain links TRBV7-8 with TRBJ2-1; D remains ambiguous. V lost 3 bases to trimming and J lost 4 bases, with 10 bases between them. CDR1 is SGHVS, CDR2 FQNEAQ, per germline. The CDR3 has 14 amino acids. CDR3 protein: CASSLSTYYNEQFF. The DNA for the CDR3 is TGTGCCAGCAGCTTGTCAACCTATTACAATGAGCAGTTCTTC. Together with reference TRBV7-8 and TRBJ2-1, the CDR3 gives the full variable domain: GAGVSQSPRYKVAKRGQDVALRCDPISGHVSLFWYQQALGQGPEFLTYFQNEAQLDKSGLPSDRFFAERPEGSVSTLKIQRTQQEDSAVYLCASSLSTYYNEQFFGPGTRLTVL.

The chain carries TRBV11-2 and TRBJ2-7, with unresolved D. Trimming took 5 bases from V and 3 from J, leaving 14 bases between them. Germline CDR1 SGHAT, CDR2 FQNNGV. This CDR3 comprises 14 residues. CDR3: CASSPARQNYEQYF. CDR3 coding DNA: TGTGCCAGCAGCCCAGCCCGGCAGAACTACGAGCAGTACTTC.

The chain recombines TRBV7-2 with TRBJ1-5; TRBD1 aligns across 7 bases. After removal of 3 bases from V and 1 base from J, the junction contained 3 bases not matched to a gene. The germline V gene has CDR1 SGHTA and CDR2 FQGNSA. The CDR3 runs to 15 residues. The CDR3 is CASSFNRGSNQPQHF. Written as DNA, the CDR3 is TGTGCCAGCAGCTTCAACAGGGGAAGCAATCAGCCCCAGCATTTT.

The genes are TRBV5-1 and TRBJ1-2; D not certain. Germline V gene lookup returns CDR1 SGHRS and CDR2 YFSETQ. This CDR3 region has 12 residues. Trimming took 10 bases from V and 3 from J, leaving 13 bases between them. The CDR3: CAGPRRYYGYTF. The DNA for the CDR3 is TGCGCCGGGCCTAGGCGTTACTATGGCTACACCTTC.

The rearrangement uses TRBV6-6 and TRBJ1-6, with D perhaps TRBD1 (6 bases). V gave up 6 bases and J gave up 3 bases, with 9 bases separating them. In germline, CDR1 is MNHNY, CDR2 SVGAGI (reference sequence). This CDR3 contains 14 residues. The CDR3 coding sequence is TGTGCCAGCAGCCAGGACAGCTATAATTCACCCCTCCACTTT. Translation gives CASSQDSYNSPLHF.

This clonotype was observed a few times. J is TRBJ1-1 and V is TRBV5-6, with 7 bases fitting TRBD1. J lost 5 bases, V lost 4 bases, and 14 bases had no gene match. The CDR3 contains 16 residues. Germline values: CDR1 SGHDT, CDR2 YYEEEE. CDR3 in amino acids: CASSLAVRRRGTEAFF. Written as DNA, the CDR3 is TGTGCCAGCAGCCTGGCGGTACGGCGCAGGGGGACTGAAGCTTTCTTT.

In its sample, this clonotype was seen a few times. CDR3: CASSLDQGRIYNEQFF. The CDR3 coding sequence is TGTGCCAGCAGCTTAGATCAGGGACGGATATACAATGAGCAGTTCTTC. The chain carries TRBV11-2 and TRBJ2-1; TRBD1 or TRBD2 may be the D gene (5 bases each). The V gene lost 0 bases and the J gene lost 4 bases, with 13 bases spanning the gap. The germline gives CDR1 SGHAT, CDR2 FQNNGV. The CDR3 sequence is 16 residues long. Complete variable domain (other parts from reference TRBV11-2 and TRBJ2-1): EAGVAQSPRYKIIEKRQSVAFWCNPISGHATLYWYQQILGQGPKLLIQFQNNGVVDDSQLPKDRFSAERLKGVDSTLKIQPAKLEDSAVYLCASSLDQGRIYNEQFFGPGTRLTVL.

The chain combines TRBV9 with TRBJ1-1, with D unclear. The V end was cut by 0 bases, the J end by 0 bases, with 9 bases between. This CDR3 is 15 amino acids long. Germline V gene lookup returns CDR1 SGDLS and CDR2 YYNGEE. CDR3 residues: CASSVASYVNTEAFF. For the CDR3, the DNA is TGTGCCAGCAGCGTAGCGTCGTACGTGAACACTGAAGCTTTCTTT.

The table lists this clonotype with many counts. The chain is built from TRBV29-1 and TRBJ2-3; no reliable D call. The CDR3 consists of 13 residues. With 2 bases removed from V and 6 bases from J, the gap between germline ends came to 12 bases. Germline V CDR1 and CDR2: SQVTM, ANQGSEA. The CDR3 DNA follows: TGCAGCGTTGAATTAGGACCTGAGGATACGCAGTATTTT. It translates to CSVELGPEDTQYF.